This entry features one T cell receptor (beta chain) sequence. As yet, its antigen is unknown. This sample stems from a study of blood T cells in healthy people across ages. Findings and limits, study-wide: Significant beta diversity loss was already apparent by age approximately 42, declining roughly linearly. The study could not conclusively compare naive and antigen-experienced cells, given its unsorted PBMCs.

V was shortened by 5 bases and J by 3 bases, with 13 bases between the two germline ends. Germline lookup yields CDR1 SQVTM and CDR2 ANQGSEA. CDR3 length: 13 residues. Alongside a J-beta primer mix, a sample-barcoded 5' primer served in a second PCR lasting roughly 7 to 12 cycles. Each cDNA molecule received a tag from a template-switch adaptor that had 12 random nucleotides. TCRdb independently ran MiXCR on the 5' RACE reads; one entry per CDR3 protein. The table includes hundreds of thousands of distinct CDR3 sequences, roughly 64% detected once. Healthy individuals of Caucasian origin from Russia, aged roughly 6 to 95, served as donors.

The receptor was isolated from a man aged 25-40 years in good health. V gene TRBV29-1 combines with J gene TRBJ2-5; D is ambiguous. The sample comprised blood. CDR3 sequence (DNA): TGCAGCGTTCGGTTCGGCAGTGAAGAGACCCAGTACTTC. Translated, it gives CSVRFGSEETQYF.